This TCR beta chain comes out of a study of cytomegalovirus exposure and HLA in healthy donors. Notes on this clone: Its antigen is currently unknown.

Trimming took off 3 bases at V and 6 bases at J, with 21 bases between the two ends. The CDR3 runs to 17 residues. Germline V gene sequence: CDR1 MDHEN, CDR2 SYDVKM. Findings and limits, study-wide: Follow-up analysis seemed to connect common viral pathogens with several of the most significant clusters identified. Later analysis showed TCR association rates varying by HLA locus, highest for DRB1 and lowest for HLA-C.

It was with 60 Vbeta and 13 Jbeta primers that the PCR ran. The data were produced by immunoSEQ multiplex PCR, yet TCRdb's version contains in-frame clones alone and is incomplete. The sample includes 90,000 to 150,000 clones, 70% to 85% of them seen just once. Donors were ostensibly healthy at sampling, although undocumented immune exposures were probable. The gene calls are TRBV28 and TRBJ2-1; D ambiguous. The receptor was derived from a woman in her forties or fifties in good health and CMV-seropositive. Sequenced: PBMCs. The CDR3 reads CASSFNSFSRSANEQFF. In nucleotides, the CDR3 is TGTGCCAGCAGTTTTAATAGTTTCTCCCGGAGCGCCAATGAGCAGTTCTTC.